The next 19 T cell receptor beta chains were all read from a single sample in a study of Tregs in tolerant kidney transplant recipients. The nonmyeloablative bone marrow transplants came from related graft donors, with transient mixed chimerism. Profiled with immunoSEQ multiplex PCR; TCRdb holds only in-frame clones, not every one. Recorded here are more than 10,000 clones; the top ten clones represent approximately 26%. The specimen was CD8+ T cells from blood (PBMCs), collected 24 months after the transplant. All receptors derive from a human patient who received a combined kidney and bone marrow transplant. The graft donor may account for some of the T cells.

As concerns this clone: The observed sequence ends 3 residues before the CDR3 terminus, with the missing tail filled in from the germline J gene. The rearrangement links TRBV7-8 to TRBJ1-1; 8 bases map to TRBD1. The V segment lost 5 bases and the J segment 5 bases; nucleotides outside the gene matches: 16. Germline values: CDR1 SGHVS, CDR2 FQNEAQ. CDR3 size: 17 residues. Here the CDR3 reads CASSPHPGTGAGTEAFF. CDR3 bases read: TGTGCCAGCAGCCCCCACCCGGGGACAGGTGCCGGGACTGAA.

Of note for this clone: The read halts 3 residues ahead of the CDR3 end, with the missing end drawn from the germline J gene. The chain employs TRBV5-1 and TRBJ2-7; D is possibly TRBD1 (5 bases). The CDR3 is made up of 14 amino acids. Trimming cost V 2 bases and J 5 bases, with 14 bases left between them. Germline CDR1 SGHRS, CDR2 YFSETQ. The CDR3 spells CASSFGDHRNEQYF. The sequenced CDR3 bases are TGCGCCAGCAGCTTTGGGGATCACAGGAACGAG. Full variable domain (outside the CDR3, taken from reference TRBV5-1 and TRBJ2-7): KAGVTQTPRYLIKTRGQQVTLSCSPISGHRSVSWYQQTPGQGLQFLFEYFSETQRNKGNFPGRFSGRQFSNSRSEMNVSTLELGDSALYLCASSFGDHRNEQYFGPGTRLTVT.

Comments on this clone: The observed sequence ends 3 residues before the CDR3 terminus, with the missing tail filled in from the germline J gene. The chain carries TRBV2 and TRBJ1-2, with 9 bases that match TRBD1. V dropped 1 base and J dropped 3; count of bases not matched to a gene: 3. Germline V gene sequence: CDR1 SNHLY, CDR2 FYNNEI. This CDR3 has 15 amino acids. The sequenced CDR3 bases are TGTGCCAGCAGTGAAGAGGGGACAGGGTACTATGGC. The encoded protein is CASSEEGTGYYG. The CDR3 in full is CASSEEGTGYYGYTF.

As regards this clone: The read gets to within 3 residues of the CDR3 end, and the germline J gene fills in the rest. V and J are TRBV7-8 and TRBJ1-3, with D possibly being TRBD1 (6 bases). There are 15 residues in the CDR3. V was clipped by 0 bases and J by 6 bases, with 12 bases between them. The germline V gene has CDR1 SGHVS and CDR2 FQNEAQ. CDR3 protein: CASSLAGALANTIYF. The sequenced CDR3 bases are TGTGCCAGCAGCTTAGCGGGGGCCTTAGCAAACACC.

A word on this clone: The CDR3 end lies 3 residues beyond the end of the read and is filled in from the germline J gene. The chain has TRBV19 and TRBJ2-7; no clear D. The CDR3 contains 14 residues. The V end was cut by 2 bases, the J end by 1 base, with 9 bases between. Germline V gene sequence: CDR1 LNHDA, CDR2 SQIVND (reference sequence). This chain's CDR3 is CASSIIYSSYEQYF. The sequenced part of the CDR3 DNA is TGTGCCAGTAGTATAATCTACAGTTCCTACGAG.

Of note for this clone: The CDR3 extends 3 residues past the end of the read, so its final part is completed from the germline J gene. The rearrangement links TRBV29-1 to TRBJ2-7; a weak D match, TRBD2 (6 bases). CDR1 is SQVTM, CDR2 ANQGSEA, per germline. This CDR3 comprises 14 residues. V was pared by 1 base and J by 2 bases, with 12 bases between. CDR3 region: CSVEGDSNPYEQYF. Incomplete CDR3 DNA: TGCAGCGTTGAAGGGGACTCAAACCCCTACGAG.

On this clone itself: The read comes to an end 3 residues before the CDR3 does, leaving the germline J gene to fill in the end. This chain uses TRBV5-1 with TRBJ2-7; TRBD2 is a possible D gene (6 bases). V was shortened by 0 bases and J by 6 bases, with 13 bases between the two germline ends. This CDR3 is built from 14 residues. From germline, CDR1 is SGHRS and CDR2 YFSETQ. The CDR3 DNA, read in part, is TGCGCCAGCAGCTTGGGTGGAGGGTCGAGCGAG. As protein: CASSLGGGSSE. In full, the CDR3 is CASSLGGGSSEQYF.

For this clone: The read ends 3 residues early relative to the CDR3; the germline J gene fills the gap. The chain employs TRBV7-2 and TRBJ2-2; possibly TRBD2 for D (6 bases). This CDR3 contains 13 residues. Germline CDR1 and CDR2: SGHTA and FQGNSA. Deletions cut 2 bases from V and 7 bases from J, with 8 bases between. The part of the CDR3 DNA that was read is TGTGCCAGCAGCTTATTGGGGGGCGGGGAG. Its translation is CASSLLGGGE. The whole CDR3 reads CASSLLGGGELFF.

The CDR3 sequence: CASSLGSGDTGELFF. The CDR3 DNA, read in part, is TGTGCCAGCAGCTTAGGTTCAGGGGACACCGGGGAG. The genes are TRBV7-3 and TRBJ2-2; TRBD1 is a possible D gene (6 bases). The CDR3 goes on 3 residues after the read ends, and that part is filled in from the germline J gene. Germline assignment: CDR1 SGHTA and CDR2 FQGTGA. This CDR3 region has 15 residues. Trimming left V 2 bases short and J 3 bases short, with 10 bases between.

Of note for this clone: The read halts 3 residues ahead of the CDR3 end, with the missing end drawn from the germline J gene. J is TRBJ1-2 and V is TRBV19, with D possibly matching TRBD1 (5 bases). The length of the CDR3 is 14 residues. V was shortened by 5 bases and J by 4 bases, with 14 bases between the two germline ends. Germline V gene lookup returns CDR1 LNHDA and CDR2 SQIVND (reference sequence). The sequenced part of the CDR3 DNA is TGTGCCAGTAGTTTCAATACAGGCGTCTATGGC. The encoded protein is CASSFNTGVYG. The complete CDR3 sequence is CASSFNTGVYGYTF.

Partial CDR3 DNA: TGCAGAGGACAGTTAGTGGACTATGGC. This translates into CRGQLVDYG. The whole CDR3 protein is CRGQLVDYGYTF. V is TRBV20-1 and J is TRBJ1-2; tentative D call: TRBD1 (6 bases). The CDR3 is cut off 3 residues early in the read; its end comes from the germline J gene. CDR1 and CDR2 (germline): DFQATT, SNEGSKA (reference sequence). The CDR3 extends over 12 amino acids.

The sequenced CDR3 bases are TGTGCCAGCAGCAGGGCTAGCGGGAATTACAATGAG. Translating it yields CASSRASGNYNE. The whole CDR3 protein reads CASSRASGNYNEQFF. The V and J genes are TRBV5-5 and TRBJ2-1; 9 positions match TRBD2. The CDR3 goes on 3 residues after the read ends, and that part is filled in from the germline J gene. There are 15 residues in the CDR3. The J segment lost 4 bases and the V segment lost 4 bases, leaving 6 bases of the junction unmatched. From germline, CDR1 is SGHKS and CDR2 YYEKEE (reference sequence).

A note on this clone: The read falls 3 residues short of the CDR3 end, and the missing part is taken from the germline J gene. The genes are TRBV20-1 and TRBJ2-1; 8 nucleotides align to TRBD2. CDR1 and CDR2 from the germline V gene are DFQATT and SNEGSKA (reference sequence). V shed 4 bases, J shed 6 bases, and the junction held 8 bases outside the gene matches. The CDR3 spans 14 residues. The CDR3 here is CSAIRAGAGNEQFF. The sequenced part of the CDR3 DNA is TGCAGTGCTATTCGAGCGGGAGCGGGCAATGAG.

The CDR3 loop reads CASRPTGSNTEAFF. The DNA read from the CDR3 is TGTGCCAGTAGACCGACAGGGAGTAACACTGAA. The rearrangement uses TRBV19 and TRBJ1-1, with TRBD1 matching over 7 bases. The read falls 3 residues short of the CDR3 end, and the missing part is taken from the germline J gene. The CDR3 extends over 14 amino acids. Losses at the gene ends were 6 bases for V and 2 bases for J; bases not matched to a gene: 6. Germline V gene sequence: CDR1 LNHDA, CDR2 SQIVND (reference sequence).

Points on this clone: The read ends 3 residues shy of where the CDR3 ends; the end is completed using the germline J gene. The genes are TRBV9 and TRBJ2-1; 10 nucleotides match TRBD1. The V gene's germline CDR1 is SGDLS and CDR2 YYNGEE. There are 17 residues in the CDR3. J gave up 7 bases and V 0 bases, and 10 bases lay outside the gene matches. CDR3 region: CASSVEEGTGDRNEQFF. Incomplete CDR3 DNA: TGTGCCAGCAGCGTAGAGGAGGGGACAGGGGATCGGAATGAG.

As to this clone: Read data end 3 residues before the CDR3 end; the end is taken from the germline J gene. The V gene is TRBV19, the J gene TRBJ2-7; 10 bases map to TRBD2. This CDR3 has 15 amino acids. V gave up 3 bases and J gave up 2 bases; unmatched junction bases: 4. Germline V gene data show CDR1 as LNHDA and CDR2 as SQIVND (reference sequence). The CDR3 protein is CASSIGLAATYEQYF. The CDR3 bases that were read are TGTGCCAGTAGTATCGGACTAGCGGCCACCTACGAG.

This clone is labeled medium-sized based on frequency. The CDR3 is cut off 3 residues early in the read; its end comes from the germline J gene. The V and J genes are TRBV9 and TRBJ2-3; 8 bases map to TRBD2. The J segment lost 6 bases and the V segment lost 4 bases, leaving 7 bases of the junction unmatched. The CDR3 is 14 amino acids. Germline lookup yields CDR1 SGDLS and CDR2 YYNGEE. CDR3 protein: CASSMSGRMDTQYF. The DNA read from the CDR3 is TGTGCCAGCAGCATGAGCGGGAGAATGGATACG.

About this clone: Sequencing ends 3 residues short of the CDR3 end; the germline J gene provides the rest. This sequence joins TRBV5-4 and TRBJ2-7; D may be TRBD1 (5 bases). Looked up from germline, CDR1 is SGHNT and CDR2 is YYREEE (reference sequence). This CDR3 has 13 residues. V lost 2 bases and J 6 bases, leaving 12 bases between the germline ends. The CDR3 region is CASSFFGRAEQYF. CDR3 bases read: TGTGCCAGCAGCTTTTTCGGCAGGGCCGAG.

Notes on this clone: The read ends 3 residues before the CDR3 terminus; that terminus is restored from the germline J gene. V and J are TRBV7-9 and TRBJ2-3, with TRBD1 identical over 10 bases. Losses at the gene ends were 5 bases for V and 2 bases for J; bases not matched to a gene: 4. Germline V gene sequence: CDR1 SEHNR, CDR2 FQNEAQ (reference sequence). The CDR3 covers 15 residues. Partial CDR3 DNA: TGTGCCAGCAGCCGGACAGGGGGTATCACAGATACG. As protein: CASSRTGGITDT. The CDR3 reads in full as CASSRTGGITDTQYF.